These T cell receptor beta chains were read from a single sample in a study of CD8+CD57+ T cells in acquired aplastic anemia. TCRdb itself ran the reads through MiXCR, one entry per CDR3 protein. Altogether more than 150,000 distinct CDR3 sequences are present, less than 60% being singletons, with the ten largest covering about 8.8%. Material: sorted CD4+, CD8+, or CD8+CD57+ T cells (not recorded which) from PBMCs. Source of these receptors: a human donor with aplastic anemia. Both conserved end residues are trimmed from each CDR3. The order of the fields is clone size, V gene, D gene, J gene, CDR3 protein. The D gene is left open where the match is weak. Part of the rows lack a size; the others show once, few, many or a class for expanded clones.

clone size: few
V gene: TRBV29-1
D gene: .
J gene: TRBJ1-2
CDR3 protein: SVGPGQRNYGYT

clone size: many
V gene: TRBV18
D gene: .
J gene: TRBJ1-2
CDR3 protein: ASSPGGNYGYT

clone size: many
V gene: TRBV20-1
D gene: TRBD2
J gene: TRBJ2-1
CDR3 protein: SAKAGGIYNEQF

clone size: .
V gene: TRBV24-1
D gene: .
J gene: TRBJ2-1
CDR3 protein: ATSDFETGVNNEQF

clone size: many
V gene: TRBV6-5
D gene: .
J gene: TRBJ1-1
CDR3 protein: ASSSQPGLRREAF

clone size: .
V gene: TRBV27
D gene: TRBD2
J gene: TRBJ2-3
CDR3 protein: ASSLNGLAGDTQY

clone size: .
V gene: TRBV11-1
D gene: TRBD1
J gene: TRBJ2-1
CDR3 protein: ASSLMGAGQGYNEQF

clone size: few
V gene: TRBV5-1
D gene: TRBD1
J gene: TRBJ2-7
CDR3 protein: AGSVRQGAYEQY

clone size: .
V gene: TRBV2
D gene: .
J gene: TRBJ1-5
CDR3 protein: ASGRTENQPQH

clone size: many
V gene: TRBV24-1
D gene: .
J gene: TRBJ2-5
CDR3 protein: ATSDEDRQAQY

clone size: few
V gene: TRBV7-8
D gene: TRBD1
J gene: TRBJ2-7
CDR3 protein: ASSSRQGPSYEQY

clone size: few
V gene: TRBV10-3
D gene: .
J gene: TRBJ1-2
CDR3 protein: AIISGSGYT

clone size: .
V gene: TRBV15
D gene: .
J gene: TRBJ2-4
CDR3 protein: ATSRDRALPGAKNIQY

clone size: .
V gene: TRBV11-3
D gene: .
J gene: TRBJ2-3
CDR3 protein: ASSPGEVTDTQY

clone size: few
V gene: TRBV27
D gene: .
J gene: TRBJ2-7
CDR3 protein: ASSSYPTRNSYEQY